This entry lists 16 T cell receptor beta chains sequenced from one sample in a study of control samples from healthy donors and cancer patients. Assay: immunoSEQ multiplex PCR; the TCRdb copy retains only in-frame clones and omits some. The sample lists 100,000 to 150,000 clones, around 87% occurring once. The material sequenced was blood. These receptors came from a man aged 40-50 years in good health.

The gene calls are TRBV7-9 and TRBJ2-5; 12 bases fit TRBD2. CDR1 SEHNR and CDR2 FQNEAQ come from the germline V gene (reference sequence). J gave up 1 base and V 5 bases, and 11 bases lay outside the gene matches. CDR3 length: 18 residues. In nucleotides, the CDR3 is TGTGCCAGCAGCCCACCCTTTCGACTAGCGGGGGCCCAAGAGACCCAGTACTTC. Amino acid sequence: CASSPPFRLAGAQETQYF.

This clone came up once. The CDR3 DNA sequence: TGTGCCAGCAGTGAATCCCGACAGGTTAGGATATATGAAAAACTGTTTTTT. It encodes CASSESRQVRIYEKLFF. This chain uses TRBV6-1 with TRBJ1-4; D is possibly TRBD1 (6 bases). CDR3 size: 17 residues. Trimming removed 2 bases at V and 6 bases at J, with 19 bases between. Germline loops: CDR1 MNHNS, CDR2 SASEGT.

The chain combines TRBV2 with TRBJ1-1; D remains ambiguous. Trimming removed 3 bases at V and 1 base at J, with 15 bases between. This CDR3 is built from 16 residues. Per germline, CDR1 SNHLY and CDR2 FYNNEI. Here the CDR3 DNA reads TGTGCCAGCAGTGAGCCGGTGTTTAGCAGGAACACTGAAGCTTTCTTT. Its protein product is CASSEPVFSRNTEAFF. The whole variable domain, filled in from reference TRBV2 and TRBJ1-1, reads EPEVTQTPSHQVTQMGQEVILRCVPISNHLYFYWYRQILGQKVEFLVSFYNNEISEKSEIFDDQFSVERPDGSNFTLKIRSTKLEDSAMYFCASSEPVFSRNTEAFFGQGTRLTVV.

The J gene is TRBJ1-1, the V gene TRBV12-3 or TRBV12-4; D unclear. The germline V and J ends were trimmed by 3 bases and 5 bases, with 4 bases remaining between them. The CDR3 contains 11 residues. CDR3 nucleotides: TGTGCCAGCAGTTTGGCGACTGAAGCTTTCTTT. Its protein is CASSLATEAFF.

The rearrangement uses TRBV18 and TRBJ1-1, with TRBD1 matching over 9 bases. The V segment lost 4 bases and the J segment 7 bases; nucleotides outside the gene matches: 4. From germline, CDR1 is KGHSH and CDR2 LQKENI. CDR3 length: 13 residues. CDR3 nucleotides: TGTGCCAGCTCACAAACAGGGGGCGATGAAGCTTTCTTT. Translation: CASSQTGGDEAFF.

The chain links TRBV4-1 to TRBJ1-6, with 9 nucleotides matching TRBD1. Germline V gene sequence: CDR1 MGHRA, CDR2 YSYEKL. J gave up 7 bases and V 5 bases, and 3 bases lay outside the gene matches. The CDR3 is 14 residues long. CDR3: CASSYTGGNSPLHF. The CDR3 DNA reads TGCGCCAGCAGCTATACAGGGGGCAATTCACCCCTCCACTTT.

The V and J genes are TRBV18 and TRBJ2-3; D is unclear. V gave up 2 bases and J gave up 6 bases, with 6 bases separating them. CDR3 length: 12 amino acids. Germline V lookup: CDR1 KGHSH, CDR2 LQKENI. The CDR3 DNA is TGTGCCAGCTCACCATACGGGGATACGCAGTATTTT. As protein: CASSPYGDTQYF.

Details on this clone: The same CDR3 is also encoded by other DNA sequences in this sample. The J gene is TRBJ2-7, the V gene TRBV5-1; TRBD1 matches 7 bases. This CDR3 comprises 14 residues. Germline lookup yields CDR1 SGHRS and CDR2 YFSETQ. The trim removed 0 bases at V and 4 bases at J, leaving 4 bases unmatched. Here the CDR3 DNA reads TGCGCCAGCAGCTTGGGACAGGGACCTTACGAGCAGTACTTC. Its protein product is CASSLGQGPYEQYF. The variable domain in full, completed from reference TRBV5-1 and TRBJ2-7, reads KAGVTQTPRYLIKTRGQQVTLSCSPISGHRSVSWYQQTPGQGLQFLFEYFSETQRNKGNFPGRFSGRQFSNSRSEMNVSTLELGDSALYLCASSLGQGPYEQYFGPGTRLTVT.

The chain uses TRBV11-3 and TRBJ2-7; D uncertain. The CDR3 is 12 residues long. V was shortened by 4 bases and J by 3 bases, with 7 bases between the two germline ends. Germline lookup yields CDR1 SGHNT and CDR2 YENEEA. In DNA form, the CDR3 reads TGTGCCAGCAGCTGGTCCGTCTACGAGCAGTACTTC. Protein product: CASSWSVYEQYF.

In its sample, this clone was seen once. The chain employs TRBV7-2 and TRBJ1-1, with D possibly being TRBD1 (6 bases). Between the trimmed V and J ends, which lost 4 bases and 0 bases, there was a span of 12 bases. Germline CDR1 and CDR2: SGHTA and FQGNSA. The CDR3 is made up of 15 amino acids. CDR3 nucleotides: TGTGCCAGCAGCTCCCGGACAGTATTGAACACTGAAGCTTTCTTT. Translating it yields CASSSRTVLNTEAFF.

The CDR3 bases are TGTGCCAGCAGCAAACTAGCGGGGGGTTCCCCCGCAGATACGCAGTATTTT. It encodes CASSKLAGGSPADTQYF. This rearrangement joins TRBV7-6 to TRBJ2-3, with 12 nucleotides matching TRBD2. Germline V gene sequence: CDR1 SGHVS, CDR2 FNYEAQ. CDR3 length: 17 residues. The trim removed 5 bases at V and 4 bases at J, leaving 10 bases unmatched.

The chain links TRBV6-4 to TRBJ1-1, with D unclear. The CDR3 has 12 amino acids. The V end lost 4 bases, the J end lost 2 bases, and 5 bases lay between the germline ends. From germline, CDR1 is MRHNA and CDR2 SNTAGT. CDR3 bases: TGTGCCAGCAGTGGCAGCAACACTGAAGCTTTCTTT. Amino acids: CASSGSNTEAFF.

This clone was observed a handful of times. The chain combines TRBV19 with TRBJ2-2; D remains unclear. V lost 0 bases and J 0 bases, leaving 8 bases between the germline ends. There are 16 residues in the CDR3. The germline gives CDR1 LNHDA, CDR2 SQIVND (reference sequence). CDR3 bases: TGTGCCAGTAGTATAGATTCGGCGGCGAACACCGGGGAGCTGTTTTTT. Translating it yields CASSIDSAANTGELFF.

This clone was seen only once. The chain joins TRBV5-4 to TRBJ2-3; 15 nucleotides align to TRBD2. Germline trimming cut 4 bases from V and 5 bases from J; bases unmatched to any gene: 5. The germline V gene has CDR1 SGHNT and CDR2 YYREEE (reference sequence). The CDR3 runs to 16 residues. DNA of the CDR3: TGTGCCAGCAGCCGCGGGACTAGCGGGGGGCAAGATACGCAGTATTTT. Protein product: CASSRGTSGGQDTQYF.

The chain recombines TRBV4-3 with TRBJ2-1; a weak D match, TRBD2 (7 bases). Deletions cut 5 bases from V and 7 bases from J, with 12 bases between. There are 13 residues in the CDR3. In germline, CDR1 is LGHNA, CDR2 YSLEER. CDR3 region: CASSGGGQNEQFF. In DNA, the CDR3 is TGCGCCAGCAGCGGGGGGGGCCAGAATGAGCAGTTCTTC.

V is TRBV6-5 and J is TRBJ1-5, with D hard to call. This CDR3 region has 13 residues. Germline CDR1 is MNHEY and CDR2 is SVGAGI. V was shortened by 6 bases and J by 7 bases, with 13 bases between the two germline ends. In DNA form, the CDR3 reads TGTGCCAGCAGAGGACGGGGTAAACAGCCCCAGCATTTT. Translation: CASRGRGKQPQHF.